Presented here are 25 T cell receptor beta chains from one specimen sequenced in a study of T cells in Graves' hyperthyroidism and ophthalmopathy. Amplification yielded TCR beta CDR3 regions, with RNA transcripts as the source. Researchers ran a first-round RT-PCR on the TCR CDR3 using the HTBI primer set. One entry per CDR3 protein results from TCRdb running MiXCR on the multiplex PCR reads. The sample has around 350,000 distinct CDR3 sequences, about 20% seen once. The source material was blood. The origin of the receptors is a woman aged 18-29 years with Graves' hyperthyroidism.

This clonotype was observed at least ten times. The chain combines TRBV24-1 with TRBJ2-5; 7 nucleotides align to TRBD1. The junction had 8 bases not matched to a gene; V was cut back by 4 bases and J by 1 base. CDR1 is KGHDR, CDR2 SFDVKD, per germline. The length of the CDR3 is 16 residues. CDR3 in amino acids: CATSEYDRASQETQYF. The CDR3 DNA sequence: TGTGCCACCAGTGAATACGACAGGGCGAGCCAAGAGACCCAGTACTTC.

V usage is TRBV27 and J usage is TRBJ1-2, with D possibly matching TRBD1 (6 bases). The CDR3 is made up of 14 amino acids. V was trimmed by 0 bases and J by 5 bases, leaving 10 bases between them. CDR1 is MNHEY and CDR2 is SMNVEV in the germline V gene (reference sequence). The CDR3 sequence: CASSLSGRGYGYTF. The CDR3 DNA sequence: TGTGCCAGCAGTTTATCGGGCAGGGGTTATGGCTACACCTTC.

This clonotype was recorded at least ten times. The chain combines TRBV18 with TRBJ1-1, with TRBD1 matching over 8 bases. Losses at the gene ends were 3 bases for V and 6 bases for J; bases not matched to a gene: 6. Germline V CDR1 and CDR2: KGHSH, LQKENI. The CDR3 has 14 amino acids. This chain's CDR3 is CASSPRGREAEAFF. CDR3 nucleotide sequence: TGTGCCAGCTCACCCAGGGGGCGCGAGGCTGAAGCTTTCTTT.

There are many counts of this clonotype. The J gene is TRBJ2-5, the V gene TRBV19; D is unclear. The V gene's germline CDR1 is LNHDA and CDR2 SQIVND (reference sequence). V was shortened by 5 bases and J by 5 bases, with 9 bases between the two germline ends. The CDR3 is 12 residues long. This CDR3 reads CASSDQSETQYF. Written as DNA, the CDR3 is TGTGCCAGTAGTGACCAATCGGAGACCCAGTACTTC.

This clonotype showed up many times. The rearrangement uses TRBV6-1 and TRBJ2-2, with 10 bases identical to TRBD2. There are 16 residues in the CDR3. The V segment lost 4 bases and the J segment 1 base; nucleotides outside the gene matches: 3. Germline V gene lookup returns CDR1 MNHNS and CDR2 SASEGT. The CDR3 is CASSGPSGGNTGELFF. CDR3 nucleotide sequence: TGTGCCAGCAGTGGGCCTAGCGGGGGGAACACCGGGGAGCTGTTTTTT.

This clonotype was counted ten times or more. The rearrangement links TRBV12-3 or TRBV12-4 to TRBJ2-7; the D gene is possibly TRBD2 (5 bases). The CDR3 consists of 12 residues. V lost 2 bases and J lost 9, with 11 bases in between. CDR3 nucleotides: TGTGCCAGCAGTTTATTGACGGGGAGGCAGTACTTC. Protein: CASSLLTGRQYF.

This sequence joins TRBV2 and TRBJ1-3; D possibly corresponds to TRBD1 (6 bases). The CDR3 contains 14 residues. V dropped 4 bases and J dropped 2 bases, with 9 bases sitting between them. Germline CDR1 and CDR2: SNHLY and FYNNEI. CDR3 amino acids: CASSGSGAGNTIYF. As DNA, the CDR3 is TGTGCCAGCAGTGGGTCAGGGGCTGGAAACACCATATATTTT.

This clonotype has ten or more counts. This chain connects TRBV12-3 or TRBV12-4 to TRBJ1-2, with no clear D. Trimming pared 5 bases from V and 9 bases from J, leaving 4 bases between. CDR3 length: 9 amino acids. The CDR3 DNA reads as TGTGCCAGCAGTCCTAGCTACACCTTC. Translated: CASSPSYTF.

This clonotype was seen a few times. The V gene is TRBV12-3 or TRBV12-4, the J gene TRBJ2-5; D gene ambiguous. V was cut by 6 bases and J by 1 base, with 6 bases left in between. The CDR3 covers 12 residues. CDR3 amino acids: CASSKFQETQYF. CDR3 nucleotides: TGTGCCAGCAGCAAGTTCCAAGAGACCCAGTACTTC.

This sequence joins TRBV2 and TRBJ2-5, with TRBD1 matching 7 bases. V trimming: 5 bases; J trimming: 2 bases; junction bases outside the gene matches: 5. The CDR3 has 14 amino acids. Germline CDR1 is SNHLY and CDR2 is FYNNEI. The CDR3 sequence: CASSMTDRQETQYF. The CDR3, as DNA: TGTGCCAGCAGTATGACGGACAGGCAAGAGACCCAGTACTTC.

This clonotype was detected only a few times. J is TRBJ2-3 and V is TRBV11-1; D is unresolved. This CDR3 comprises 18 residues. Germline CDR1 SGHAT, CDR2 FQDESV (reference sequence). The V and J ends lost 4 bases and 4 bases respectively, with 24 bases between them. This CDR3 reads CASSYRGVHGRPADTQYF. In DNA form, the CDR3 reads TGTGCCAGCAGCTACAGAGGCGTCCACGGACGACCCGCAGATACGCAGTATTTT.

This clonotype occurred a few times. DNA for the CDR3: TGTGCCAGCAGAACCGGGACAGGGGGCCTGGAGACCCAGTACTTC. This gives the protein CASRTGTGGLETQYF. The chain is built from TRBV7-9 and TRBJ2-5, with 12 nucleotides matching TRBD1. The junction had 7 bases not matched to a gene; V was cut back by 6 bases and J by 5 bases. CDR3 length equals 15 residues. CDR1 SEHNR and CDR2 FQNEAQ come from the germline V gene (reference sequence).

This clonotype occurred many times. The rearrangement joins TRBV6-1 to TRBJ2-5, with D perhaps TRBD2 (5 bases). Germline V gene sequence: CDR1 MNHNS, CDR2 SASEGT. The CDR3 is made up of 15 amino acids. V lost 3 bases to trimming and J lost 5 bases, with 16 bases between them. CDR3 amino acids: CASSERRGLGETQYF. The CDR3 DNA follows: TGTGCCAGCAGTGAGCGACGGGGATTGGGGGAGACCCAGTACTTC.

This clonotype was detected only a few times. V is TRBV9 and J is TRBJ2-1; 10 nucleotides agree with TRBD2. J lost 0 bases, V lost 3 bases, and 15 bases had no gene match. The CDR3 extends over 20 amino acids. The germline gives CDR1 SGDLS, CDR2 YYNGEE. The CDR3 nucleotides are TGTGCCAGCAGCGACCTAATAGCGGGGGGATACACTAGCTCCTACAATGAGCAGTTCTTC. Its translation is CASSDLIAGGYTSSYNEQFF.

This clonotype has at least ten counts. The rearrangement joins TRBV29-1 to TRBJ2-7, with D unresolved. CDR3 size: 11 residues. Per germline, CDR1 SQVTM and CDR2 ANQGSEA. The germline V and J ends were trimmed by 5 bases and 5 bases, with 10 bases remaining between them. CDR3 coding DNA: TGCAGCGTTTTGAACTGGAACGAGCAGTACTTC. Translated: CSVLNWNEQYF.

A word on this clonotype: One base away lies a much larger clone, so this may be a sequencing read error. This chain connects TRBV6-1 to TRBJ1-5; 10 nucleotides agree with TRBD1. After removal of 7 bases from V and 0 bases from J, the junction contained 3 bases not matched to a gene. Per the germline V gene, CDR1 is MNHNS and CDR2 is SASEGT. There are 15 residues in the CDR3. The CDR3 reads CASMDRGYSNQPQHF. CDR3 DNA sequence: TGTGCCAGCATGGACAGGGGGTATAGCAATCAGCCCCAGCATTTT.

This clonotype was seen more than once but under ten times. The V call is TRBV18, the J call TRBJ1-5; TRBD1 might be the D (5 bases). Germline lookup yields CDR1 KGHSH and CDR2 LQKENI. This CDR3 is built from 17 residues. Trimming removed 2 bases from V and 7 bases from J, with 21 bases in between. The CDR3 loop is CASSPRYGQGFNQPQHF. The CDR3 nucleotides read TGTGCCAGCTCACCAAGGTACGGGCAGGGCTTCAACCAGCCCCAGCATTTT.

There are many counts of this clonotype. This chain connects TRBV6-2 or TRBV6-3 to TRBJ1-5; D is undetermined. Per the germline V gene, CDR1 is MNHEY and CDR2 is SVGEGT. CDR3 length equals 12 residues. V was shortened by 2 bases and J by 5 bases, with 4 bases between the two germline ends. This CDR3 is CASSYRYQPQHF. Written as DNA, the CDR3 is TGTGCCAGCAGTTACCGGTATCAGCCCCAGCATTTT.

This chain joins TRBV5-1 and TRBJ1-1; TRBD1 is a possible D gene (6 bases). This CDR3 comprises 15 residues. V was shortened by 2 bases and J by 6 bases, with 17 bases between the two germline ends. The V gene's germline CDR1 is SGHRS and CDR2 YFSETQ. CDR3 DNA: TGCGCCAGCAGCTTTGGGTGGGGGCTCAGGGCTGAAGCTTTCTTT. This codes for CASSFGWGLRAEAFF.

This clonotype was counted at least ten times. The rearrangement links TRBV10-3 to TRBJ2-5, with a weak D call TRBD1 (6 bases). Germline V lookup: CDR1 ENHRY, CDR2 SYGVKD. V lost 4 bases, J lost 0 bases, and 9 bases lay in between. This CDR3 has 14 residues. CDR3 in amino acids: CAISVGQYQETQYF. DNA of the CDR3: TGTGCCATCAGTGTTGGACAGTACCAAGAGACCCAGTACTTC.

At least ten counts were recorded for this clonotype. The rearrangement joins TRBV12-3 or TRBV12-4 to TRBJ1-2; D gene ambiguous. Trimming pared 7 bases from V and 3 bases from J, leaving 12 bases between. The CDR3 spans 13 residues. DNA of the CDR3: TGTGCCAGCACTTCGGGTGGGGACTATGGCTACACCTTC. Its translation is CASTSGGDYGYTF.

This sequence joins TRBV2 and TRBJ2-2; TRBD2 aligns across 12 bases. V was clipped by 4 bases and J by 6 bases; unmatched bases: 6. Per the germline V gene, CDR1 is SNHLY and CDR2 is FYNNEI. The CDR3 extends over 16 amino acids. CDR3 sequence reads: CASSVVLAGGPGELFF. CDR3 nucleotides: TGTGCCAGCAGTGTGGTCCTAGCGGGGGGGCCCGGGGAGCTGTTTTTT.

This clonotype was observed many times. The chain has TRBV6-1 and TRBJ1-1; D gene unclear. The CDR3 runs 13 residues. Germline CDR1 is MNHNS and CDR2 is SASEGT. Trimming took 5 bases from V and 6 from J, leaving 13 bases between them. The CDR3 DNA reads TGTGCCAGCAGTCAAATGACCGGGTCTGAAGCTTTCTTT. It is translated as CASSQMTGSEAFF.

This chain uses TRBV6-1 with TRBJ2-7; the match to TRBD1 covers 12 bases. Losses at the gene ends were 7 bases for V and 6 bases for J; bases not matched to a gene: 4. Germline V lookup: CDR1 MNHNS, CDR2 SASEGT. This CDR3 has 13 residues. The CDR3 nucleotides read TGTGCCAGCACGGGACAGGGGGCCCCCGAGCAGTACTTC. Its translation is CASTGQGAPEQYF.

In this sample, this clonotype turned up many times. The chain uses TRBV7-3 and TRBJ2-7, with D perhaps TRBD1 or TRBD2 (5 bases each). CDR3 size: 14 residues. CDR1 is SGHTA, CDR2 FQGTGA, per germline. V was clipped by 3 bases and J by 2 bases, with 11 bases between them. The CDR3 loop reads CASSLGPHPYEQYF. CDR3 nucleotides: TGTGCCAGCAGCTTGGGACCGCACCCCTACGAGCAGTACTTC.